These 9 T cell receptor beta chains share one sample of origin, sequenced in a study of breast tumors, draining lymph nodes, adjacent tissues. TCRdb reanalysed the multiplex PCR reads using MiXCR and keeps one entry per CDR3 protein. The table has around 19,000 distinct CDR3 sequences, 25% to 40% seen once. Sample: breast tumor tissue. The receptors were sampled from a female donor with breast cancer. Some clones in this sample may be carry-over from other donors' samples.

The rearrangement joins TRBV20-1 to TRBJ2-2; D unresolved. The CDR3 has 14 amino acids. From germline, CDR1 is DFQATT and CDR2 SNEGSKA (reference sequence). V was trimmed by 4 bases and J by 1 base, leaving 10 bases between them. For the CDR3, the DNA is TGCAGTGCTATAGGGATAGGGAACACCGGGGAGCTGTTTTTT. It is translated as CSAIGIGNTGELFF.

This clonotype was found many times. V and J are TRBV9 and TRBJ2-1; the match to TRBD2 covers 14 bases. Germline assignment: CDR1 SGDLS and CDR2 YYNGEE. The CDR3 is 17 residues long. Unmatched junction bases numbered 10, after V lost 4 bases and J lost 7 bases. The CDR3 loop is CASSPRPGTSGRNEQFF. The CDR3 DNA reads as TGTGCCAGCAGCCCTCGTCCCGGGACTAGCGGGAGAAATGAGCAGTTCTTC.

This clonotype has ten or more counts. The chain links TRBV9 to TRBJ2-1; 11 bases line up with TRBD2. J lost 9 bases, V lost 1 base, and 3 bases had no gene match. Germline CDR1 SGDLS, CDR2 YYNGEE. The CDR3 consists of 14 residues. CDR3: CASSVTSGRSEQFF. CDR3 nucleotides: TGTGCCAGCAGCGTAACTAGCGGGAGATCTGAGCAGTTCTTC.

To note about this clonotype: Being one base from a much bigger clone, this may be a read error. This rearrangement joins TRBV29-1 to TRBJ2-7; no clear D. CDR1 is SQVTM and CDR2 is ANQGSEA in the germline V gene. Trimming cost V 3 bases and J 2 bases, with 5 bases left between them. The CDR3 runs to 11 residues. CDR3 DNA: TGCAGCGTTGAGTGTGCCTACGAGCAGTACTTC. Protein: CSVECAYEQYF.

There are many counts of this clonotype. This chain connects TRBV19 to TRBJ1-6; 7 bases fit TRBD1. This CDR3 spans 15 amino acids. J lost 5 bases, V lost 6 bases, and 7 bases had no gene match. Germline CDR1 and CDR2: LNHDA and SQIVND (reference sequence). The CDR3 is CASRPDRANNSPLHF. DNA of the CDR3: TGTGCCAGTAGACCCGACAGGGCGAATAATTCACCCCTCCACTTT.

Comments on this clonotype: At one boundary the junction diverges from the germline segment, which might be a read error. V gene TRBV5-4 combines with J gene TRBJ2-1; D uncertain. Germline V gene lookup returns CDR1 SGHNT and CDR2 YYREEE (reference sequence). CDR3 size: 12 residues. The CDR3, as DNA: TGTGCCAACAGCTCTTCCAATTATGAGCAGTTCTTC. This sequence encodes CANSSSNYEQFF.

Points on this clonotype: This clone may be a read error of a much larger clone one base away. This chain links TRBV11-1 with TRBJ2-1; TRBD2 agrees at 14 bases. The CDR3 runs to 16 residues. Germline values: CDR1 SGHAT, CDR2 FQDESV (reference sequence). Trimming cost V 7 bases and J 6 bases; bases outside gene matches: 8. CDR3 nucleotide sequence: TGTGCCAGCAACTCTTCCGGGACTAGCGGGAGCAATGAGCAGTTCTTC. Amino acid sequence: CASNSSGTSGSNEQFF.

This clonotype occurred many times. This chain connects TRBV4-3 to TRBJ1-3; the D gene is possibly TRBD1 (5 bases). Germline lookup yields CDR1 LGHNA and CDR2 YSLEER. The CDR3 sequence is 16 residues long. The germline V and J ends were trimmed by 1 base and 1 base, with 11 bases remaining between them. CDR3 bases: TGCGCCAGCAGCCAAGGGGCTCAGGGTTCTGGAAACACCATATATTTT. This gives the protein CASSQGAQGSGNTIYF.

There are many counts of this clonotype. CDR3 bases: TGTGCCAGCAGCTTAGTAGCGGGAGTGACAGATACGCAGTATTTT. Translated, it gives CASSLVAGVTDTQYF. The V call is TRBV7-2, the J call TRBJ2-3, with TRBD2 matching over 9 bases. V lost 1 base to trimming and J lost 3 bases; unmatched junction nucleotides: 2. The germline gives CDR1 SGHTA, CDR2 FQGNSA. CDR3 size: 15 residues.